The 3 T cell receptor beta chains in this list originate from one sample, sequenced in a study of human T cells and chemical hapten exposure. As for time point: patch test 2, 6 weeks after DPC sensitization. Described treatment: therapeutic diphenylcyclopropenone sensitization with weekly scalp DPC. TCRdb processed the RACE reads anew with MiXCR; each CDR3 protein has one entry. This table has under 100,000 distinct CDR3 sequences, roughly a tenth appearing once. The sequenced sample was whole blood, obtained in connection with sensitization to the hapten diphenylcyclopropenone (DPC). These receptors all stem from a woman younger than 45 with alopecia areata. Some clones in this sample may be carry-over from other donors' samples.

This clonotype was detected ten times or more. This sequence joins TRBV7-2 and TRBJ2-7; TRBD2 aligns across 9 bases. Germline V gene lookup returns CDR1 SGHTA and CDR2 FQGNSA. With V trimmed by 1 base and J by 5 bases, 6 bases remained unmatched. This CDR3 region has 15 residues. The CDR3 DNA reads TGTGCCAGCAGCTTAGGCCCTAGCGGGGCCCACGAGCAGTACTTC. Protein sequence: CASSLGPSGAHEQYF.

The chain is built from TRBV4-3 and TRBJ1-3, with D unresolved. Trimming removed 3 bases at V and 4 bases at J, with 7 bases between. Germline V gene data show CDR1 as LGHNA and CDR2 as YSLEER. The CDR3 covers 13 residues. The CDR3 region is CASSQSWGNTIYF. The CDR3 DNA reads TGCGCCAGCAGCCAGTCCTGGGGAAACACCATATATTTT.

Ten or more counts support this clonotype. This chain connects TRBV7-3 to TRBJ2-2; 7 bases map to TRBD1. CDR1 is SGHTA and CDR2 is FQGTGA in the germline V gene. This CDR3 has 14 amino acids. With V trimmed by 4 bases and J by 6 bases, 5 bases remained unmatched. The chain's CDR3 is CASSSRQGSGELFF. DNA for the CDR3: TGTGCCAGCAGCTCGAGACAGGGTTCCGGGGAGCTGTTTTTT.